These 17 T cell receptor beta chains were sequenced from one sample in a study of glioma-infiltrating T cells. Using RNA template, CDR3s of TCR alpha and beta were amplified with iRepertoire arm-PCR. TCRdb recomputed calls from the multiplex PCR reads with MiXCR, one row per CDR3 protein. The sample records around 100,000 distinct CDR3 sequences, under 30% being singletons. Sequenced input: glioma tissue, nonneoplastic brain tissue, or PBMCs (not recorded which). These receptor sequences come from a human donor with low-grade glioma or glioblastoma, undergoing nonglioma brain surgery, or in good health (not recorded which).

Of note for this clonotype: At one end the junction does not follow the germline gene, possibly because of a read error. The gene calls are TRBV12-3 or TRBV12-4 and TRBJ1-5; no firm D call. The CDR3 extends over 12 amino acids. This CDR3 reads CASSFLNQRQHF. CDR3 coding DNA: TGTGCCAGCAGTTTTCTCAATCAGCGCCAGCATTTT.

There are many counts of this clonotype. This chain joins TRBV4-1 and TRBJ2-7; 9 bases are a match to TRBD1. This CDR3 is built from 16 residues. J gave up 3 bases and V 1 base, and 7 bases lay outside the gene matches. Germline V gene sequence: CDR1 MGHRA, CDR2 YSYEKL. The CDR3 DNA sequence: TGCGCCAGCAGCCAAGGACCCGGGACAGGGAACTACGAGCAGTACTTC. This translates into CASSQGPGTGNYEQYF.

Many counts were recorded for this clonotype. The J gene is TRBJ2-7, the V gene TRBV6-2 or TRBV6-3; D unclear. Germline V gene lookup returns CDR1 MNHEY and CDR2 SVGEGT. There are 14 residues in the CDR3. The ends were cut back, 0 bases at V and 3 bases at J, with 9 bases in the middle. CDR3 sequence (DNA): TGTGCCAGCAGTTACTCGAGAACCGGCTACGAGCAGTACTTC. It codes for CASSYSRTGYEQYF.

At least ten counts were recorded for this clonotype. The J gene is TRBJ1-2, the V gene TRBV6-2 or TRBV6-3, with D unresolved. V dropped 2 bases and J dropped 6 bases, with 4 bases sitting between them. From germline, CDR1 is MNHEY and CDR2 SVGEGT. The CDR3 runs to 11 residues. This CDR3 is CASSYRDGYTF. Here the CDR3 DNA reads TGTGCCAGCAGTTACAGAGATGGCTACACCTTC.

As concerns this clonotype: An end of the junction differs from the germline gene, which may be a read error. The rearrangement uses TRBV6-5 and TRBJ2-3, with 9 bases that match TRBD2. Looked up from germline, CDR1 is MNHEY and CDR2 is SVGAGI. The CDR3 has 14 residues. The CDR3 DNA sequence: TGTGCCAGCAGTTACAGCGGGGGGACAGATACGAAGTATTTT. As protein: CASSYSGGTDTKYF.

The chain employs TRBV30 and TRBJ2-3, with D perhaps matching TRBD1 or TRBD2 (5 bases each). Per germline, CDR1 GTSNPN and CDR2 SVGIG (reference sequence). The CDR3 is made up of 14 amino acids. The ends were cut back, 1 base at V and 14 bases at J, with 22 bases in the middle. The CDR3 here is CAWSERSGHSTWYF. CDR3 nucleotide sequence: TGTGCCTGGAGTGAACGATCGGGGCACTCCACATGGTATTTT. The full variable domain, its missing parts supplied by reference TRBV30 and TRBJ2-3, is SQTIHQWPATLVQPVGSPLSLECTVEGTSNPNLYWYRQAAGRGLQLLFYSVGIGQISSEVPQNLSASRPQDRQFILSSKKLLLSDSGFYLCAWSERSGHSTWYFGPGTRLTVL.

Ten or more counts support this clonotype. Here the CDR3 DNA reads TGTGCCAGCAGCTTATACGGGTACGAGCAGTACTTC. Its protein is CASSLYGYEQYF. The V and J genes are TRBV7-9 and TRBJ2-7; D gene ambiguous. The CDR3 has 12 residues. Trimming took 2 bases from V and 4 from J, leaving 6 bases between them. CDR1 and CDR2 from the germline V gene are SEHNR and FQNEAQ (reference sequence).

This clonotype was found many times. This chain connects TRBV19 to TRBJ2-3; 9 bases align to TRBD1. The CDR3 is 15 amino acids. With V trimmed by 9 bases and J by 6 bases, 13 bases remained unmatched. Germline CDR1 and CDR2: LNHDA and SQIVND (reference sequence). The CDR3 DNA follows: TGTGCCAGCCAGACCATAGGGACAGGGATGGATACGCAGTATTTT. It codes for CASQTIGTGMDTQYF.

For this clonotype: A read error is possible here, since a much larger clone lies one base away. This chain connects TRBV6-2 or TRBV6-3 to TRBJ2-1, with D perhaps TRBD1 (6 bases). The CDR3 extends over 15 amino acids. From germline, CDR1 is MNHEY and CDR2 SVGEGT. Here the CDR3 reads CTSSYRDTSYNEQFF. In DNA form, the CDR3 reads TGTACCAGCAGTTACAGGGACACCTCCTACAATGAGCAGTTCTTC.

This clonotype was seen just once. A read error is possible here, since a much larger clone lies one base away. The chain couples TRBV20-1 to TRBJ2-3; D not resolved. The end of the DNA is better explained by TRBJ1-5, so the J call may be wrong. The CDR3 runs 16 residues. Germline V gene sequence: CDR1 DFQATT, CDR2 SNEGSKA (reference sequence). The DNA for the CDR3 is TGCAGTGCTAGAGATCTAGGCACAGCTATACCTCTTACGCAGCATTTT. This gives the protein CSARDLGTAIPLTQHF.

The V call is TRBV12-3 or TRBV12-4, the J call TRBJ2-2, with 7 nucleotides matching TRBD1. CDR3 length: 15 amino acids. The V gene end was trimmed by 3 bases and the J gene end by 2 bases; junction bases not matched to a gene: 3. For the CDR3, the DNA is TGTGCCAGCAGTTTTAGGACAGGAAACACCGGGGAGCTGTTTTTT. It translates to CASSFRTGNTGELFF.

Many counts were recorded for this clonotype. The genes are TRBV6-1 and TRBJ2-2; 9 bases are a match to TRBD1. This CDR3 is built from 15 residues. Germline loops: CDR1 MNHNS, CDR2 SASEGT. The J segment lost 3 bases and the V segment lost 7 bases, leaving 6 bases of the junction unmatched. The DNA of the CDR3 is TGTGCCAGCAACCCACAGGGGGCGGACACCGGGGAGCTGTTTTTT. Translating it yields CASNPQGADTGELFF.

This clonotype was seen repeatedly, ten times or more. CDR3 nucleotide sequence: TGTGCCAGCAGCTACAGTACCGGGGCCCTCACAGATACGCAGTATTTT. Its translation is CASSYSTGALTDTQYF. The rearrangement links TRBV7-6 to TRBJ2-3; tentatively, D is TRBD1 or TRBD2 (5 bases each). From germline, CDR1 is SGHVS and CDR2 FNYEAQ. Trimming stripped 4 bases from V and 2 bases from J, with 16 bases between. This CDR3 region has 16 residues.

This clonotype was seen many times. The chain links TRBV19 to TRBJ1-2; no definite D call. The CDR3 covers 14 residues. In germline, CDR1 is LNHDA, CDR2 SQIVND (reference sequence). With 9 bases removed from V and 3 bases from J, the gap between germline ends came to 17 bases. Written as DNA, the CDR3 is TGTGCCAGCAGCCCCCCCCAGGAATACTATGGCTACACCTTC. It encodes CASSPPQEYYGYTF.

This clonotype was counted at least ten times. The chain combines TRBV20-1 with TRBJ1-5; D is perhaps TRBD1 (6 bases). The germline V gene has CDR1 DFQATT and CDR2 SNEGSKA (reference sequence). The CDR3 sequence is 14 residues long. V dropped 2 bases and J dropped 3 bases, with 11 bases sitting between them. The CDR3 DNA reads TGCAGTGCTAGAATGTGGACAGTCAATCAGCCCCAGCATTTT. Translated, it gives CSARMWTVNQPQHF.

V usage is TRBV27 and J usage is TRBJ1-5, with D possibly being TRBD1 (5 bases). Trimming cost V 4 bases and J 6 bases, with 10 bases left between them. CDR1 MNHEY and CDR2 SMNVEV come from the germline V gene (reference sequence). The CDR3 consists of 13 residues. CDR3 bases: TGTGCCAGCAGTTCTGCGGGGGGTCAGCCCCAGCATTTT. Protein sequence: CASSSAGGQPQHF.

The V and J genes are TRBV7-2 and TRBJ2-5, with D possibly being TRBD2 (6 bases). The CDR3 length is 15 residues. The germline V gene encodes CDR1 SGHTA and CDR2 FQGNSA. V lost 5 bases to trimming and J lost 4 bases, with 17 bases between them. The CDR3 loop reads CASSPPSLGGETQYF. Here the CDR3 DNA reads TGTGCCAGCAGCCCCCCAAGTCTGGGAGGAGAGACCCAGTACTTC.